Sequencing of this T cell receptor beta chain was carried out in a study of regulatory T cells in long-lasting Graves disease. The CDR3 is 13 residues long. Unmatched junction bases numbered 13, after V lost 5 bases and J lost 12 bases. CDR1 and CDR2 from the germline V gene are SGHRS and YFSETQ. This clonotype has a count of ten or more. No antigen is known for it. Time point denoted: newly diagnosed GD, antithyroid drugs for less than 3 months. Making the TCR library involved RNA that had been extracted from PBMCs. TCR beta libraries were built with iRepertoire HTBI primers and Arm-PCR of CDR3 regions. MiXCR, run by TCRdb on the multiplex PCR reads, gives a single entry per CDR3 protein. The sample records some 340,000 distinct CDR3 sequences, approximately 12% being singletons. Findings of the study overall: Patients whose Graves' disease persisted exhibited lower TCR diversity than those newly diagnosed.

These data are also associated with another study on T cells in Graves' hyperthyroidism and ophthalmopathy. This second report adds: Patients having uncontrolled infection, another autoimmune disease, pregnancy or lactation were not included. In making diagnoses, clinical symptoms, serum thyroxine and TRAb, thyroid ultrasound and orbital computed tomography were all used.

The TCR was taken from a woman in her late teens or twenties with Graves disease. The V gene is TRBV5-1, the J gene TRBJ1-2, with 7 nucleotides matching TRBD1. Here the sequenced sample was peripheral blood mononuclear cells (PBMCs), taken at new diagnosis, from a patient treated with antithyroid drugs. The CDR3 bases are TGCGCCAGCAGGGCAACAGGGGATCCGCAACACACCTTC. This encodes CASRATGDPQHTF.